This T cell receptor beta chain emerged from a study of TIL therapy for anti-PD-1-resistant metastatic lung cancer (dated by TCRdb to 2020 to 2023). For context, the study as a whole: Among the enrolled patients, the median age was nearly 55 years (range 38-75), and the median tumor PD-L1 proportion score was roughly 6%. A median non-synonymous tumor mutation burden of more than 1.2 mutations per megabase was determined across the cohort by whole-exome sequencing. The cohort was predominantly lung adenocarcinoma, with a handful of EGFR-mutant and two ALK-rearranged tumors, and half of patients were current or former smokers. Tumor and peripheral blood T cell receptor beta sequencing was used to track clonotypes across tumor, expanded TIL product and serial blood samples.

The time point label here, explained by the study, means: pre-treatment sample, taken before nivolumab and TIL therapy. The baseline tumor samples were excised metastases, mostly pleural nodules or supraclavicular lymph nodes, taken from the same resection that was used to grow TIL. Tumors were harvested before any PD-1/PD-L1 blockade; patients then received nivolumab, and those progressing received lymphodepletion, expanded TIL infusion and IL-2. Between October 2017 and 2020, a dual-center phase I trial enrolled adults who had stage 4 NSCLC. The samples were drawn from an open-label, single-arm phase I trial testing tumor-infiltrating lymphocyte therapy combined with nivolumab in advanced non-small cell lung cancer. Parts of each resected tumor were snap-frozen in liquid nitrogen and kept at -80 degrees C. Tumor regions of interest were chosen on H&E sections by laser-capture macrodissection, pulverized into roughly 16 mg aliquots, and extracted with Qiagen Allprep kits.

Results and caveats for the whole study, not just this receptor: Higher clonality and lower diversity were observed in expanded TIL cultures than in baseline intratumoral T cells (median clonality roughly 6.5% vs 31%, p < 0.0001). Clonal turnover during TIL culture was high, and many clones enriched in the product were not detected in the baseline tumor, suggesting clonal contraction instead of faithful expansion. The study protocol defined all tumor marker inferences as exploratory. The cohort was highly selected, with more treatment-naive, never-smoker and oncogene-addicted patients than typical, limiting generalizability.

As regards this clone: The antigen this receptor binds is unknown. Per-base quality was not reported, and no clone a single base away is much larger than it.

CDR1 and CDR2, looked up from the germline V gene, are LGHNA and YSLEER. Trimming takes 3 bases off V and 5 bases off J; junction bases not matched to a gene: 9. The CDR3 runs 16 amino acids, cysteine and phenylalanine included. The sequence is cut down to CDR3 DNA, 48 bases in frame from base 1. The immunoSEQ v3 hsTCRB kit was used to amplify TCR beta CDR3 regions from genomic DNA through bias-controlled multiplex PCR. TCR libraries were sequenced on an Illumina NextSeq 500 to approximately 1.8 million read pairs for survey level or roughly 4.5-6.5 million for deep level. The study's processing was this. V, D and J genes were assigned, non-productive sequences were removed, and clonality was reported by immunoSEQ Analyzer software. To compare repertoires between infused TIL and blood, productive Simpson clonality was used along with the Morisita overlap index of productive TRB rearrangements. TCRdb retrieved this table from immuneACCESS and kept in-frame rearrangements only. Not all clones are present; in checked studies, unresolved V genes account for under half, and no reason is known for the remainder. V and J calls and clone size are as listed in that table; D and trimming were resolved from the DNA. Recorded for this sample are 45,000 to 60,000 clones; around 64% of them occurred a single time. The top ten constitute less than 6.5% of the sample.

Sequenced here: tumor tissue, sampled at baseline. The rearrangement combines TRBV4-3 with TRBJ2-1; 8 bases in the junction line up with TRBD2. The source of this sequence is a person aged 30 to 80 with non-small cell lung cancer. At the DNA level, the sequence is TGCGCCAGCAGCCAGGAAAGCGGGAGTTGGAACAATGAGCAGTTCTTC. It is translated as CASSQESGSWNNEQFF.